The 5 T cell receptor beta chains presented below share a single source sample, sequenced in a study of Graves' ophthalmopathy and Graves' hyperthyroidism. Amplified material comprised TCR beta CDR3 regions derived from RNA transcripts. Following a first-round RT-PCR that used HTBI primers, a second-round multiplex PCR was carried out. Via MiXCR, TCRdb re-called the multiplex PCR reads, giving one row per CDR3 protein. The sample shows 900,000 to 1,200,000 distinct CDR3 sequences, about 36% of them seen only once. The sequencing sample was made of peripheral blood or thyroid tissue (not recorded which). The receptors shown here come from an adult man with Graves' hyperthyroidism.

This chain joins TRBV4-1 and TRBJ1-1, with a possible D match to TRBD1 (5 bases). The V end lost 4 bases, the J end lost 9 bases, and 15 bases lay between the germline ends. Germline-derived CDR1 and CDR2 are MGHRA and YSYEKL. The CDR3 is made up of 13 amino acids. CDR3 DNA: TGCGCCAGCAGCCCGCCAGGACAAGTAAAAGCTTTCTTT. Encoded protein: CASSPPGQVKAFF.

This clonotype was seen once. One end of the junction fails to match germline, which may point to a read error. The chain recombines TRBV7-3 with TRBJ1-1; D perhaps matches TRBD1 (5 bases). The CDR3 is made up of 16 amino acids. The germline V gene encodes CDR1 SGHTA and CDR2 FQGTGA. Here the CDR3 DNA reads TGTGCCAGAAGCTTAGGCGACGGGGGACGGAACACTGAAGCTTTCTTT. It codes for CARSLGDGGRNTEAFF. The variable domain in full, completed from reference TRBV7-3 and TRBJ1-1, reads GAGVSQTPSNKVTEKGKYVELRCDPISGHTALYWYRQSLGQGPEFLIYFQGTGAADDSGLPNDRFFAVRPEGSVSTLKIQRTERGDSAVYLCARSLGDGGRNTEAFFGQGTRLTVV.

V and J are TRBV7-2 and TRBJ1-1; D is unclear. The CDR3 has 14 residues. The V gene lost 5 bases and the J gene lost 5 bases, with 15 bases spanning the gap. Germline CDR1 is SGHTA and CDR2 is FQGNSA. CDR3 sequence reads: CASSRGRVKTEAFF. CDR3 nucleotide sequence: TGTGCCAGCAGCCGCGGGAGGGTAAAAACTGAAGCTTTCTTT.

This clonotype showed up just a few times. This may come from a read error, since a much larger clone is one base off. The V call is TRBV29-1, the J call TRBJ1-1; no firm D call. Germline values: CDR1 SQVTM, CDR2 ANQGSEA. This CDR3 has 14 amino acids. Trimming pared 0 bases from V and 1 base from J, leaving 9 bases between. The CDR3 loop reads CSVEESEGNTEAFF. Here the CDR3 DNA reads TGCAGCGTTGAAGAGTCGGAGGGGAACACTGAAGCTTTCTTT.

Ten or more counts support this clonotype. This chain uses TRBV7-8 with TRBJ2-2; D gene ambiguous. CDR1 is SGHVS, CDR2 FQNEAQ, per germline. CDR3 length equals 13 residues. Between the trimmed V and J ends, which lost 1 base and 7 bases, there was a span of 7 bases. The CDR3 DNA reads TGTGCCAGCAGCTTAGTAGGCGGCGGGGAGCTGTTTTTT. This codes for CASSLVGGGELFF.